This T cell receptor (beta chain) was identified in a study of CD4+ T cells in melanoma. Regarding the study as a whole: A reported correlation linked neoantigen-specific CD4+ T cells to CD8+, macrophage and B cell function. Neoantigen-specific CD4+ T cells in melanoma reportedly had diverse differentiation states.

This clone was observed once. Its antigen is undetermined. Measured with immunoSEQ multiplex PCR; TCRdb has only the in-frame clones, and not every one. The sample shows roughly 60,000 clones, 60% to 75% of them seen only once. Per the germline V gene, CDR1 is SGHRS and CDR2 is YFSETQ. This CDR3 is 11 amino acids long. This sequence was found in a human donor with melanoma. Sequencing was performed on tumor tissue. The V call is TRBV5-1, the J call TRBJ2-3; D not certain. The CDR3 DNA reads as TGCACCCTTGATAGCACAGATACGCAGTATTTT. Translating gives CTLDSTDTQYF.